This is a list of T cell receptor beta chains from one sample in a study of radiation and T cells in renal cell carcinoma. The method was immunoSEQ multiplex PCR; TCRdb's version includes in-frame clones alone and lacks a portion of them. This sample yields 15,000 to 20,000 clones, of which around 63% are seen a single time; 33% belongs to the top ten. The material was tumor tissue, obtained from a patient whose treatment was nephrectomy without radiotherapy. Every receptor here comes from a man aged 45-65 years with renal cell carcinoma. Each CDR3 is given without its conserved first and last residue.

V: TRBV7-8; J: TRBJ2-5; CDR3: ASSEAGGHGSEQY
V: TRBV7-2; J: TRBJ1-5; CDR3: ASTKSNQPQH
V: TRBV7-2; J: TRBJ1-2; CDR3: ASSRRTGGADGYT
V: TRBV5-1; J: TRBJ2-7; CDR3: ASSPGYEQY
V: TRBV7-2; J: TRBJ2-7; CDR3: ASSTGQTSYEQY
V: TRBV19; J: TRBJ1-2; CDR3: ASMGGITRYT
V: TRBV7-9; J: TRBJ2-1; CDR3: ASSLASGREQF
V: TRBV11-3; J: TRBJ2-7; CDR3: ASSPRTGGGAEQY
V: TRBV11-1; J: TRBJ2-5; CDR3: ASTGLAGGGEETQY
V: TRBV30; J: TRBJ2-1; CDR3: AWSGRGPNEQF
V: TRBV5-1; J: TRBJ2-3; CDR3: ASSLGQGFGTDTQY
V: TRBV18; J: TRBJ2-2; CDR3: ASSPLGLAGNTGELF
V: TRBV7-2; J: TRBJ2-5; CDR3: ASSPRTETQY
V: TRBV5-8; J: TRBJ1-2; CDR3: ASSLGGIAYGYT
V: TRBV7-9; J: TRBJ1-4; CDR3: ASADRANEKLF
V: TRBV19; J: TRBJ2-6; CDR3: ASSFTPPGASVLT
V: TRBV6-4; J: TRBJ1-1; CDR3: ASTEIVRCRDENTEAF
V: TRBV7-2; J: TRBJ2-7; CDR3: ASSSPETSGSYEQY
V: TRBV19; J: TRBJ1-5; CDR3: ASSSSGQGAILFQPQH
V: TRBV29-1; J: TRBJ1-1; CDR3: SARRAENTEAF
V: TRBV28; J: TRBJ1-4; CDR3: ASSGRLTGGNEKLF
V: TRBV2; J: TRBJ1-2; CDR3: ASNAGANYGYT
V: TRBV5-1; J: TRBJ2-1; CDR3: ASSLGRVPV